These 9 T cell receptor beta chains originate from one sample sequenced in a study of T-cell memory formation after mild COVID-19. A single record per CDR3 protein comes from TCRdb applying MiXCR to the 5' RACE reads. Of 550,000 to 600,000 distinct CDR3 sequences in the sample, less than 25% were seen once. Sequences were obtained from PBMCs or a T cell subset sorted from them (not recorded which). The receptors were gathered from an adult woman who had mild COVID-19 (a few samples of this study predate the infection). Cell type and time point are not known.

Only a few counts were recorded for this clonotype. J is TRBJ2-7 and V is TRBV30, with D maybe TRBD1 (6 bases). Germline values: CDR1 GTSNPN, CDR2 SVGIG (reference sequence). V gave up 2 bases and J gave up 5 bases, with 19 bases separating them. The CDR3 contains 15 residues. CDR3 DNA: TGTGCCTGGAGTCAGACCGACTTGGACAGCGACGAGCAGTACTTC. This encodes CAWSQTDLDSDEQYF.

This rearrangement joins TRBV5-1 to TRBJ2-7; possible D gene TRBD1, 6 bases. The CDR3 consists of 13 residues. V was pared by 2 bases and J by 4 bases, with 10 bases between. Germline-derived CDR1 and CDR2 are SGHRS and YFSETQ. The CDR3 here is CASSFGDKYEQYF. The CDR3 DNA reads TGCGCCAGCAGCTTTGGGGACAAGTACGAGCAGTACTTC.

The V and J genes are TRBV12-3 or TRBV12-4 and TRBJ2-3; TRBD2 matches 8 bases. With 6 bases clipped from V and 2 bases from J, the junction kept 10 bases outside the gene matches. CDR3 length equals 16 residues. The CDR3 protein is CASSSGTRYLTDTQYF. The CDR3 DNA reads TGTGCCAGCAGCTCCGGGACTAGATACCTCACAGATACGCAGTATTTT.

The CDR3 coding sequence is TGCAGTGCTAGAGATCAGGGGGGGCCGCGGGGAGATACGCAGTATTTT. It codes for CSARDQGGPRGDTQYF. The chain joins TRBV20-1 to TRBJ2-3; D tentatively reads TRBD1 or TRBD2 (7 bases each). Germline loops: CDR1 DFQATT, CDR2 SNEGSKA (reference sequence). Trimming removed 0 bases from V and 5 bases from J, with 18 bases in between. This CDR3 has 16 amino acids.

The genes are TRBV24-1 and TRBJ2-7, with D hard to call. The V end was cut by 6 bases, the J end by 0 bases, with 8 bases between. Germline assignment: CDR1 KGHDR and CDR2 SFDVKD. The CDR3 sequence is 13 residues long. The CDR3 DNA reads TGTGCCACCAGTCGACCCAACTCCTACGAGCAGTACTTC. Translation gives CATSRPNSYEQYF.

This clonotype has only a few counts. V usage is TRBV21-1 and J usage is TRBJ2-5; the D call in the table, TRBD1, was not verified against the DNA. TRBV21-1 corresponds to a pseudogene. The CDR3 runs to 15 residues. Here the CDR3 reads CASSTPQGYQETQYF. Here the CDR3 DNA reads TGTGCCAGCAGCACCCCTCAGGGCTACCAAGAGACCCAGTACTTC.

This chain connects TRBV7-3 to TRBJ1-2, with 7 bases aligning to TRBD1. V shed 5 bases and J 0 bases; nucleotides not matched to a gene: 21. Looked up from germline, CDR1 is SGHTA and CDR2 is FQGTGA. This CDR3 contains 20 residues. CDR3 region: CASSPSGTAAVTSANYGYTF. CDR3 nucleotides: TGTGCCAGCAGCCCGTCCGGGACAGCGGCCGTAACCTCAGCTAACTATGGCTACACCTTC. Variable domain in full (rest from reference TRBV7-3 and TRBJ1-2): GAGVSQTPSNKVTEKGKYVELRCDPISGHTALYWYRQSLGQGPEFLIYFQGTGAADDSGLPNDRFFAVRPEGSVSTLKIQRTERGDSAVYLCASSPSGTAAVTSANYGYTFGSGTRLTVV.

This clonotype was seen more than once but under ten times. The rearrangement links TRBV7-9 to TRBJ2-1, with D possibly being TRBD2 (5 bases). Trimming removed 3 bases from V and 2 bases from J, with 14 bases in between. CDR3 length: 16 residues. Germline CDR1 is SEHNR and CDR2 is FQNEAQ (reference sequence). CDR3 sequence: CASSFLSVGAYNEQFF. The DNA of the CDR3 is TGTGCCAGCAGCTTCTTGTCGGTGGGAGCCTACAATGAGCAGTTCTTC.

V gene TRBV4-1 combines with J gene TRBJ2-2; TRBD1 might be the D (7 bases). V was clipped by 4 bases and J by 4 bases, with 13 bases between them. In germline, CDR1 is MGHRA, CDR2 YSYEKL. This CDR3 is built from 15 residues. DNA of the CDR3: TGCGCCAGCAGCCCCTGGCAGGGGGGCACCGGGGAGCTGTTTTTT. Translated, it gives CASSPWQGGTGELFF.